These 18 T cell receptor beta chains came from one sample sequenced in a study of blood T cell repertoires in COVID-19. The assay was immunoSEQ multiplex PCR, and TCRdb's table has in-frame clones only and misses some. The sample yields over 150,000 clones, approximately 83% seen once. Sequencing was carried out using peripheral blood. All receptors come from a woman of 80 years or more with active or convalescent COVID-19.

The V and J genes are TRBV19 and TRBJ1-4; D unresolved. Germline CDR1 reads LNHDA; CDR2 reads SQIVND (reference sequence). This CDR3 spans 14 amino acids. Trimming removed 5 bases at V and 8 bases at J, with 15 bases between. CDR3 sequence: CASSSGEVSEKLFF. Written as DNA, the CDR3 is TGTGCCAGTAGTTCGGGTGAAGTCAGCGAAAAACTGTTTTTT.

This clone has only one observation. The CDR3 region is CASRGQLITGNTIYF. In DNA, the CDR3 is TGTGCCAGCAGGGGGCAGTTAATAACTGGAAACACCATATATTTT. V and J are TRBV6-5 and TRBJ1-3; possible D gene TRBD1, 5 bases. CDR1 is MNHEY and CDR2 is SVGAGI in the germline V gene. The CDR3 contains 15 residues. V was clipped by 6 bases and J by 2 bases, with 14 bases between them.

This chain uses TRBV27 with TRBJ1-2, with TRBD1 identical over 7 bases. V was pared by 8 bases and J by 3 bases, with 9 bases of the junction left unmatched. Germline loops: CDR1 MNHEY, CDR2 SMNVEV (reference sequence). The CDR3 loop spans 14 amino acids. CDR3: CASGKTGVDYGYTF. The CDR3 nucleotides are TGTGCCAGCGGAAAAACAGGGGTAGACTATGGCTACACCTTC.

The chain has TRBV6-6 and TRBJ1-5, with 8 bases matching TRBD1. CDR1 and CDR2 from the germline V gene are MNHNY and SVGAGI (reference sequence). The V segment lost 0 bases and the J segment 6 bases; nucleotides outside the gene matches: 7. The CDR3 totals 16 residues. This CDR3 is CASSYSTGGSVQPQHF. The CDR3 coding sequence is TGTGCCAGCAGTTACTCAACAGGGGGTTCAGTTCAGCCCCAGCATTTT.

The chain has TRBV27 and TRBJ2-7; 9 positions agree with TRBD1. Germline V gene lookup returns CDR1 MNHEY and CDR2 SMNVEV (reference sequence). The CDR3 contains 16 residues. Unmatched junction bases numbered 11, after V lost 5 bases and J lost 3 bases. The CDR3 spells CASSPHRDRVGYEQYF. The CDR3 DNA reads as TGTGCCAGCAGTCCCCATCGGGACAGGGTGGGCTACGAGCAGTACTTC.

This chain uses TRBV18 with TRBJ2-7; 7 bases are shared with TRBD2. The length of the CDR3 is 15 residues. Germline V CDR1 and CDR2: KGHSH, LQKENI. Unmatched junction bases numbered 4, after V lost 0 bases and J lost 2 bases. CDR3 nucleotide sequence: TGTGCCAGCTCACCACCGGCGGGGGTACCCTACGAGCAGTACTTC. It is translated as CASSPPAGVPYEQYF.

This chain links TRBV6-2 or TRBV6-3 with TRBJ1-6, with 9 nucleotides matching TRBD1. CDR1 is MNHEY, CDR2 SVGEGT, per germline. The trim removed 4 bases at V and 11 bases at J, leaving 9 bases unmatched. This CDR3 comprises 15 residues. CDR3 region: CASSLSGTGSTPLHF. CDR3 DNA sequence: TGTGCCAGCAGTTTGTCCGGGACAGGGAGTACACCCCTCCACTTT.

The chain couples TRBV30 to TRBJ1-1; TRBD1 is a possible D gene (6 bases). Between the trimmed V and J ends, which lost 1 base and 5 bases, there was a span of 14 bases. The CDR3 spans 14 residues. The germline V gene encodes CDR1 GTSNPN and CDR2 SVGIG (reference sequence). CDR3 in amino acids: CAWSDRGGRTEAFF. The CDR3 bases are TGTGCCTGGAGTGACCGGGGGGGGCGAACTGAAGCTTTCTTT.

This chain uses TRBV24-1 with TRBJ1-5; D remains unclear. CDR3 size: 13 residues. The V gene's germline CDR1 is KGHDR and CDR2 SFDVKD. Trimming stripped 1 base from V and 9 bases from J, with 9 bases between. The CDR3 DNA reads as TGTGCCACCAGTGATTTTGAGGGAGGGCCCCAGCATTTT. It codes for CATSDFEGGPQHF.

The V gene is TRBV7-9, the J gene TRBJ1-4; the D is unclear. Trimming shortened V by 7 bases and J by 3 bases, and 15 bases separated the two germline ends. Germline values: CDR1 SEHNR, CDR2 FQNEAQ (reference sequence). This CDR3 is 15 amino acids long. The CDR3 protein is CASTAGALANEKLFF. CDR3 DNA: TGTGCCAGCACCGCTGGAGCGCTAGCTAATGAAAAACTGTTTTTT.

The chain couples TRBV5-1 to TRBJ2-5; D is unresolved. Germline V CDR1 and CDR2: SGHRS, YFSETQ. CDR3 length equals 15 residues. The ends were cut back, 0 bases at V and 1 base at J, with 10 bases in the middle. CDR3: CASSLDARPQETQYF. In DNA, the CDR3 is TGCGCCAGCAGCTTGGACGCGAGGCCCCAAGAGACCCAGTACTTC. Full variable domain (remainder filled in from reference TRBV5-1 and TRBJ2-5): KAGVTQTPRYLIKTRGQQVTLSCSPISGHRSVSWYQQTPGQGLQFLFEYFSETQRNKGNFPGRFSGRQFSNSRSEMNVSTLELGDSALYLCASSLDARPQETQYFGPGTRLLVL.

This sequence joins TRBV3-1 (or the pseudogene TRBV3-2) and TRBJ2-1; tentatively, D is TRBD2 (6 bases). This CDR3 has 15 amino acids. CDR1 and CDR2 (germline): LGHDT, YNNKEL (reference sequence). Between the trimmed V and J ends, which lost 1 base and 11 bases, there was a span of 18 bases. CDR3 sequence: CASSQVSGLVNKQFF. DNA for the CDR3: TGTGCCAGCAGCCAAGTCTCGGGACTCGTAAATAAGCAGTTCTTC.

The CDR3 sequence: CASSLVSGDYGYTF. DNA for the CDR3: TGCGCCAGCAGCTTGGTTTCAGGGGACTATGGCTACACCTTC. V gene TRBV5-1 combines with J gene TRBJ1-2; D might be TRBD1 (6 bases). The CDR3 is 14 amino acids. The ends were cut back, 0 bases at V and 3 bases at J, with 9 bases in the middle. Germline lookup yields CDR1 SGHRS and CDR2 YFSETQ.

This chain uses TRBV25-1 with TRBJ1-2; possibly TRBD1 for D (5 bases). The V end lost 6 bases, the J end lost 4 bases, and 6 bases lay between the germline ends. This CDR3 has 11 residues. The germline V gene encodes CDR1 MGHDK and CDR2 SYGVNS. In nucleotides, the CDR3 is TGTGCCAGCAGGGACACCTATGGCTACACCTTC. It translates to CASRDTYGYTF.

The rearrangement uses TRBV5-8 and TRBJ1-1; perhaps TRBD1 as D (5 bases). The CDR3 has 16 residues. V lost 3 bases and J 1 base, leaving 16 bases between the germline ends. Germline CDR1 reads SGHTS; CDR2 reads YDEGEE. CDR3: CASSWGFGEGNTEAFF. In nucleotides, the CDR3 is TGTGCCAGCAGCTGGGGGTTCGGGGAGGGGAACACTGAAGCTTTCTTT.

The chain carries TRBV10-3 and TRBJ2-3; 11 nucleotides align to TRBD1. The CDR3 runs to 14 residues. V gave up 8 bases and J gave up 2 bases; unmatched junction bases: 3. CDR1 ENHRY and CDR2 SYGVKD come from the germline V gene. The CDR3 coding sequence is TGTGCCATCGGGGACAGGGGGTACACAGATACGCAGTATTTT. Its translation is CAIGDRGYTDTQYF.

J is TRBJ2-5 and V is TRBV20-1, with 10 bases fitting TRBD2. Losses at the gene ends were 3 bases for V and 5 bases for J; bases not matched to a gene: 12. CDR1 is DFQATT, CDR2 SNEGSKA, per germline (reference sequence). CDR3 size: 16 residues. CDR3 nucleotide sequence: TGCAGTGCTAGTGCGGGGAGCGGGGGGGCCAGGGAGACCCAGTACTTC. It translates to CSASAGSGGARETQYF.

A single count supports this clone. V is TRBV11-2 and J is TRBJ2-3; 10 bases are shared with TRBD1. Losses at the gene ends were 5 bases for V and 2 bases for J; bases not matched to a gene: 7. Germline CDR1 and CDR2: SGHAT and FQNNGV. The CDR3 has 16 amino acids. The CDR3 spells CASSLRTGGFTDTQYF. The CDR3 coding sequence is TGTGCCAGCAGCCTAAGGACAGGGGGTTTCACAGATACGCAGTATTTT.